A single TCR beta chain is shown here with its context. Its specificity is not known. Germline CDR1 and CDR2: LNHDA and SQIVND (reference sequence). The V segment lost 6 bases and the J segment 4 bases; nucleotides outside the gene matches: 21. The CDR3 has 20 amino acids. This record comes from a study of T cell repertoires in cytomegalovirus infection. Study background: Public TCR beta signatures provided an indication of both CMV infection and a matching HLA type.

TCRdb re-analysed the reads in MiXCR, keeping a single row per CDR3 protein. The data contain approximately 500,000 distinct CDR3 sequences, around 10% of them seen just once; the ten biggest clones take up roughly a tenth. Whole-study findings and limits: Carriage of CMV together with the relevant HLA was identifiable through cumulative public TCR beta family frequency. CMV-specific TCR beta clonotypes restricted by HLA-C dominated the ex vivo response.

This sequence joins TRBV19 and TRBJ2-2; 9 bases are a match to TRBD1. Material for sequencing was PBMCs. The receptor's source is a human donor in good health (CMV status not recorded). Some clones in this sample may be carry-over from other donors' samples. The CDR3 sequence is CASRIVFSWSGQGFTGELFF. The CDR3 coding sequence is TGTGCCAGTAGAATCGTTTTTTCTTGGAGCGGACAGGGGTTCACCGGGGAGCTGTTTTTT.